The 11 T cell receptor beta chains listed next were all sequenced from one sample in a study of T-cell memory formation after mild COVID-19. MiXCR, applied by TCRdb to the 5' RACE reads, yields one record per CDR3 protein. The data show about 82,000 distinct CDR3 sequences, roughly 13% seen once. What was sequenced was PBMCs or a T cell subset sorted from them (not recorded which). The receptors derive from a man aged 18 to 29 who had mild COVID-19 (a few samples of this study predate the infection). Cell type and time point are not known.

The V gene is TRBV7-9, the J gene TRBJ2-5; 7 bases are a match to TRBD2. Looked up from germline, CDR1 is SEHNR and CDR2 is FQNEAQ (reference sequence). Unmatched junction bases numbered 5, after V lost 1 base and J lost 0 bases. This CDR3 has 16 residues. The CDR3 DNA reads TGTGCCAGCAGCTTAGACCCGCTAGCGGACCAAGAGACCCAGTACTTC. Protein: CASSLDPLADQETQYF.

This rearrangement joins TRBV20-1 to TRBJ1-4, with D maybe TRBD1 (6 bases). This CDR3 spans 15 amino acids. The V and J ends lost 2 bases and 8 bases respectively, with 18 bases between them. The V gene's germline CDR1 is DFQATT and CDR2 SNEGSKA (reference sequence). CDR3 loop: CSARHPGQVGEKLFF. The CDR3 bases are TGCAGTGCTAGACACCCGGGACAAGTGGGGGAAAAACTGTTTTTT.

This chain uses TRBV12-3 or TRBV12-4 with TRBJ1-1, with D perhaps matching TRBD1 (5 bases). The V end was cut by 1 base, the J end by 0 bases, with 9 bases between. The CDR3 spans 15 residues. CDR3 amino acids: CASSLDAGLNTEAFF. The CDR3 bases are TGTGCCAGCAGTTTAGACGCGGGGCTGAACACTGAAGCTTTCTTT.

The chain carries TRBV7-7 and TRBJ1-1; D gene unclear. CDR3 length equals 13 residues. The germline V and J ends were trimmed by 1 base and 5 bases, with 8 bases remaining between them. Germline-derived CDR1 and CDR2 are SSHAT and FNYEAQ (reference sequence). CDR3 bases: TGTGCCAGCAGCTTAGTTTTAGGAACTGAAGCTTTCTTT. As protein: CASSLVLGTEAFF.

The CDR3 protein is CASSAPGQGAEETQYF. The CDR3, as DNA: TGTGCCAGCAGCGCCCCGGGACAGGGGGCGGAGGAGACCCAGTACTTC. This rearrangement joins TRBV21-1 to TRBJ2-5; TRBD1 is the table's D call and was not checked against the DNA. TRBV21-1 is deemed a pseudogene. The CDR3 sequence is 16 residues long.

This clonotype came up a few times. The V call is TRBV9, the J call TRBJ2-1, with TRBD2 identical over 10 bases. There are 15 residues in the CDR3. V gave up 3 bases and J gave up 4 bases; unmatched junction bases: 4. Germline V gene data show CDR1 as SGDLS and CDR2 as YYNGEE. Here the CDR3 reads CASSELAGDYNEQFF. The CDR3 region has the DNA TGTGCCAGCAGCGAGCTAGCGGGAGATTACAATGAGCAGTTCTTC.

This clonotype was found once. This chain joins TRBV5-1 and TRBJ2-1; D is unclear. Trimming shortened V by 2 bases and J by 4 bases, and 7 bases separated the two germline ends. The CDR3 consists of 13 residues. CDR1 and CDR2 (germline): SGHRS, YFSETQ. As DNA, the CDR3 is TGCGCCAGCAGCTTCGCAGCGTACAATGAGCAGTTCTTC. This codes for CASSFAAYNEQFF.

This clonotype was seen a handful of times. The chain combines TRBV6-5 with TRBJ1-1; D perhaps matches TRBD1 (5 bases). Germline CDR1 MNHEY, CDR2 SVGAGI. The CDR3 spans 11 residues. V was cut by 10 bases and J by 10 bases, with 16 bases left in between. In nucleotides, the CDR3 is TGTGCCACCGAGGGGAGCCAGGGAGCTTTCTTT. It yields the protein CATEGSQGAFF.

This clonotype came up a few times. The V and J genes are TRBV6-6 and TRBJ1-6; D possibly corresponds to TRBD1 (5 bases). The V gene lost 5 bases and the J gene lost 11 bases, with 16 bases spanning the gap. The CDR3 has 14 residues. Germline V gene lookup returns CDR1 MNHNY and CDR2 SVGAGI (reference sequence). The chain's CDR3 is CASSPGPRYPPLHF. The DNA for the CDR3 is TGTGCCAGCAGTCCGGGACCGCGGTACCCACCCCTCCACTTT.

The chain has TRBV6-5 and TRBJ2-5; 12 bases agree with TRBD2. The CDR3 has 14 residues. The germline V gene encodes CDR1 MNHEY and CDR2 SVGAGI. Trimming cost V 6 bases and J 3 bases; bases outside gene matches: 2. The CDR3 is CASSRLAGEETQYF. CDR3 bases: TGTGCCAGCAGCCGACTAGCGGGGGAAGAGACCCAGTACTTC.

The chain's CDR3 is CASSFETGELFF. Here the CDR3 DNA reads TGTGCCAGCAGCTTCGAAACCGGGGAGCTGTTTTTT. The chain is built from TRBV7-2 and TRBJ2-2, with D unresolved. The length of the CDR3 is 12 residues. In germline, CDR1 is SGHTA, CDR2 FQGNSA. The V gene lost 3 bases and the J gene lost 5 bases, with 4 bases spanning the gap.